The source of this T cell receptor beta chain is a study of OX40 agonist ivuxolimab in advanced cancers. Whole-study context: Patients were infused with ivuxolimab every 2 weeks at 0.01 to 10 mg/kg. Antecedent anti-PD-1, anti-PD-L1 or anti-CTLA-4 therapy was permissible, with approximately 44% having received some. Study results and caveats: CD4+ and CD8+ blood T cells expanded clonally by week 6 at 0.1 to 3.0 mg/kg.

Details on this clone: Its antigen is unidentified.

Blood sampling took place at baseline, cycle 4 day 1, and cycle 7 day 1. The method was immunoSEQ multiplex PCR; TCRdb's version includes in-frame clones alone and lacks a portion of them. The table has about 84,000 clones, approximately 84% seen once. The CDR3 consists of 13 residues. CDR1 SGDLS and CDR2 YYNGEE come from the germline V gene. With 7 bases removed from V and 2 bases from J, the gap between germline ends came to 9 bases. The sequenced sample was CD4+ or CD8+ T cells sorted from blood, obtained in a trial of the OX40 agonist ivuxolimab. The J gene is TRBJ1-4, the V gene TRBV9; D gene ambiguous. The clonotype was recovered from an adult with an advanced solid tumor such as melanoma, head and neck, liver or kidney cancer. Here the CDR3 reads CASAQGTNEKLFF. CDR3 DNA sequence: TGTGCCAGCGCCCAAGGGACTAATGAAAAACTGTTTTTT. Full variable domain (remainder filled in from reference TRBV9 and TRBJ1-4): DSGVTQTPKHLITATGQRVTLRCSPRSGDLSVYWYQQSLDQGLQFLIQYYNGEERAKGNILERFSAQQFPDLHSELNLSSLELGDSALYFCASAQGTNEKLFFGSGTQLSVL.